One sample yielded the 11 T cell receptor beta chains listed below, sequenced in a study of blood T cells in healthy people across ages (dated by TCRdb to between 2014 and 2017). Receptor amplification or capture employed 5' RACE. The instrument given in TCRdb is Illumina HiSeq 2500. A second PCR of 7 to 11 cycles was performed with a sample-barcoded 5' primer and a J-beta primer mix. The raw public data were reprocessed by TCRdb itself: fastp quality trimming at Q25, MiXCR clonotype calling, in-frame beta chains only. Duplicate CDR3 protein sequences are folded into a single record with the most common DNA and genes. Counted in this sample were around 1.7 million distinct CDR3 sequences; roughly 30% of them appeared once. Around 7.7% of the sample belongs to the ten largest clones. The sample comprised blood. All receptors derive from a woman aged 30 to 39 in good health.

The J gene is TRBJ2-3, the V gene TRBV28, with 12 positions matching TRBD2. The J segment lost 1 base and the V segment lost 6 bases, leaving 14 bases of the junction unmatched. This CDR3 spans 19 amino acids. Looked up from germline, CDR1 is MDHEN and CDR2 is SYDVKM. CDR3 residues: CASRGPLAGGFFGTDTQYF. The CDR3 nucleotides read TGTGCCAGCAGAGGCCCCCTAGCGGGGGGGTTCTTTGGCACAGATACGCAGTATTTT.

The chain is built from TRBV7-9 and TRBJ1-6; D is uncertain. The germline gives CDR1 SEHNR, CDR2 FQNEAQ (reference sequence). The CDR3 sequence is 14 residues long. Between the trimmed V and J ends, which lost 5 bases and 6 bases, there was a span of 11 bases. CDR3 loop: CASSDQSANSPLHF. The CDR3, as DNA: TGTGCCAGCAGCGACCAGTCTGCTAATTCACCCCTCCACTTT.

Comment on this clonotype: The junction departs from germline at one end; a sequencing error may be responsible. This chain uses TRBV2 with TRBJ2-6; either TRBD1 or TRBD2 may supply D (5 bases each). From germline, CDR1 is SNHLY and CDR2 FYNNEI. CDR3 length equals 17 residues. The CDR3 bases are TGTGCCAGCAGGGACCTAGACCCGGGGCCTGGGGCCAACGTCCGGACTTTC. It codes for CASRDLDPGPGANVRTF.

The chain has TRBV21-1 and TRBJ2-7; TRBD1 was called by the table and not checked on the DNA. TRBV21-1 is an annotated pseudogene. The CDR3 has 16 residues. The CDR3 DNA follows: TGTGCCAGCAGCGAGGGGGTGCAGGGGGGAACCTACGAGCAGTACTTC. Its protein product is CASSEGVQGGTYEQYF.

This clonotype was seen only a few times. The genes are TRBV2 and TRBJ2-3; the match to TRBD2 covers 9 bases. Germline CDR1 and CDR2: SNHLY and FYNNEI. The CDR3 extends over 16 amino acids. The ends lost 4 bases at V and 4 bases at J; junction bases unmatched: 9. Written as DNA, the CDR3 is TGTGCCAGCAGTGGTAGCGGGGGCCGTTTTCCAGATACGCAGTATTTT. Encoded protein: CASSGSGGRFPDTQYF. The variable domain in full, completed from reference TRBV2 and TRBJ2-3, reads EPEVTQTPSHQVTQMGQEVILRCVPISNHLYFYWYRQILGQKVEFLVSFYNNEISEKSEIFDDQFSVERPDGSNFTLKIRSTKLEDSAMYFCASSGSGGRFPDTQYFGPGTRLTVL.

The J gene is TRBJ1-4, the V gene TRBV6-5; no firm D call. The V end lost 2 bases, the J end lost 2 bases, and 9 bases lay between the germline ends. The CDR3 is 15 amino acids. The germline V gene encodes CDR1 MNHEY and CDR2 SVGAGI. CDR3 sequence (DNA): TGTGCCAGCAGTTACATTGGATCTACTAATGAAAAACTGTTTTTT. Translating gives CASSYIGSTNEKLFF.

This clonotype was counted at least ten times. The chain employs TRBV28 and TRBJ2-5; D remains ambiguous. The V gene lost 5 bases and the J gene lost 4 bases, with 17 bases spanning the gap. CDR3 size: 15 residues. In germline, CDR1 is MDHEN, CDR2 SYDVKM. CDR3: CASSPYSAVIETQYF. CDR3 DNA sequence: TGTGCCAGCAGTCCCTATTCGGCGGTGATAGAGACCCAGTACTTC.

This clonotype came up a few times. The V and J genes are TRBV5-1 and TRBJ2-1; 8 nucleotides agree with TRBD1. Germline V gene lookup returns CDR1 SGHRS and CDR2 YFSETQ. CDR3 size: 15 residues. With V trimmed by 4 bases and J by 6 bases, 9 bases remained unmatched. CDR3 in amino acids: CASSPAGTGRNEQFF. CDR3 DNA: TGCGCCAGCAGCCCTGCCGGGACAGGACGCAATGAGCAGTTCTTC.

The J gene is TRBJ1-1, the V gene TRBV20-1; possible D gene TRBD1, 6 bases. Germline values: CDR1 DFQATT, CDR2 SNEGSKA (reference sequence). Deletions cut 6 bases from V and 8 bases from J, with 22 bases between. The CDR3 contains 14 residues. The CDR3 here is CSANTGTTQREAFF. CDR3 sequence (DNA): TGCAGTGCAAACACAGGGACCACGCAGCGAGAAGCTTTCTTT.

CDR3 nucleotides: TGTGCCAGCAGCCGAAACGGACTGGAGACAGATACGCAGTATTTT. It translates to CASSRNGLETDTQYF. V and J are TRBV7-3 and TRBJ2-3; D may be TRBD2 (5 bases). Trimming shortened V by 5 bases and J by 3 bases, and 15 bases separated the two germline ends. The CDR3 sequence is 15 residues long. Germline loops: CDR1 SGHTA, CDR2 FQGTGA.

The gene calls are TRBV5-1 and TRBJ2-3, with D tentatively TRBD1 (5 bases). Trimming stripped 0 bases from V and 0 bases from J, with 11 bases between. The CDR3 is 16 amino acids. The germline V gene encodes CDR1 SGHRS and CDR2 YFSETQ. The CDR3 region is CASSLDGSGSTDTQYF. DNA of the CDR3: TGCGCCAGCAGCTTGGACGGGTCAGGGAGCACAGATACGCAGTATTTT.